This T cell receptor beta chain was found in a study of OX40 agonist ivuxolimab in advanced cancers. Study as a whole: Every 2 weeks, patients received ivuxolimab intravenously, dosed at 0.01 to 10 mg/kg.

Produced via immunoSEQ multiplex PCR; TCRdb's table is partial and in-frame only. The table lists about 62,000 clones, about 85% of them singletons. The CDR3 consists of 15 residues. J was trimmed by 1 base and V by 2 bases; bases with no gene match: 4. From germline, CDR1 is SGDLS and CDR2 YYNGEE. Material: CD4+ or CD8+ T cells sorted from blood, obtained in a trial of the OX40 agonist ivuxolimab. The receptor's source is an adult with an advanced solid tumor such as melanoma, head and neck, liver or kidney cancer. This chain joins TRBV9 and TRBJ2-3; 7 bases are a match to TRBD2. In DNA, the CDR3 is TGTGCCAGCAGCGTCCCGAGCGGGGGCACAGATACGCAGTATTTT. Encoded protein: CASSVPSGGTDTQYF.